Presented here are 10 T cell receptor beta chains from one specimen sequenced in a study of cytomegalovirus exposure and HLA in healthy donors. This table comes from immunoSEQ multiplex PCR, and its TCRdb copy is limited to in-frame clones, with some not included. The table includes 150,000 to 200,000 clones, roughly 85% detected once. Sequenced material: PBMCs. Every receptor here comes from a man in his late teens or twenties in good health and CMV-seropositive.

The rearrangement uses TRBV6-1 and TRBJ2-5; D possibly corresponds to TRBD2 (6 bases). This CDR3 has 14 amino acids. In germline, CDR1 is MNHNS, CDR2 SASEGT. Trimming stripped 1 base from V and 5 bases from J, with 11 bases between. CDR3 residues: CASSEGAGGETQYF. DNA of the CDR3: TGTGCCAGCAGTGAAGGCGCCGGGGGTGAGACCCAGTACTTC.

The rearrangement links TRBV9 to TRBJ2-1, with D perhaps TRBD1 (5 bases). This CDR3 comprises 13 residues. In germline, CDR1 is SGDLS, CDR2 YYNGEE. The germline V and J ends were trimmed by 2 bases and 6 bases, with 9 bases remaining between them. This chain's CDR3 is CASSVRQSNEQFF. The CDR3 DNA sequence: TGTGCCAGCAGCGTGAGACAGTCCAATGAGCAGTTCTTC.

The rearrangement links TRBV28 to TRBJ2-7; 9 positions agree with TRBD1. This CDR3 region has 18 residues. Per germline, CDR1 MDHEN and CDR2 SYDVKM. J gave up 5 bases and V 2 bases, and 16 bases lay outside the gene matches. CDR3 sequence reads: CASSLIPTGGPSSHEQYF. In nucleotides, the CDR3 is TGTGCCAGCAGTTTAATCCCAACAGGGGGCCCTTCATCCCACGAGCAGTACTTC.

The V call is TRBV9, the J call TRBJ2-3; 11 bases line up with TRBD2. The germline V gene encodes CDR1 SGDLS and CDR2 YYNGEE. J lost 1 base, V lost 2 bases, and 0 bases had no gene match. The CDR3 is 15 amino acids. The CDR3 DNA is TGTGCCAGCAGCGTTAGCGGGAGGGGCACAGATACGCAGTATTTT. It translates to CASSVSGRGTDTQYF.

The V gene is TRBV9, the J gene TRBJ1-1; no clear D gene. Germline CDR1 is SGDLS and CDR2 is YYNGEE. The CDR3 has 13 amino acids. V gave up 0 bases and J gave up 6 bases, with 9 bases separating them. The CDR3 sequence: CASSVEPGPEAFF. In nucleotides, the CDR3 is TGTGCCAGCAGCGTAGAACCTGGGCCTGAAGCTTTCTTT.

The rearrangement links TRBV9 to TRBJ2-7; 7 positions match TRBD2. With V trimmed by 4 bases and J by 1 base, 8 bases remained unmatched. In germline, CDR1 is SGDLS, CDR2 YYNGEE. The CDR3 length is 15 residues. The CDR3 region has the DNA TGTGCCAGCAGCCTCCTCCCCGGGGGGTCCTACGAGCAGTACTTC. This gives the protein CASSLLPGGSYEQYF.

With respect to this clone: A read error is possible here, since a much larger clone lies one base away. DNA for the CDR3: TGTGCCTGGAGCGGGACAGCAACTAATGAAAAACTGTTTTTT. This codes for CAWSGTATNEKLFF. The V and J genes are TRBV30 and TRBJ1-4; 7 positions agree with TRBD1. V lost 3 bases and J lost 0; bases outside the gene matches: 1. Per the germline V gene, CDR1 is GTSNPN and CDR2 is SVGIG (reference sequence). This CDR3 has 14 amino acids. The variable domain in full, completed from reference TRBV30 and TRBJ1-4, reads SQTIHQWPATLVQPVGSPLSLECTVEGTSNPNLYWYRQAAGRGLQLLFYSVGIGQISSEVPQNLSASRPQDRQFILSSKKLLLSDSGFYLCAWSGTATNEKLFFGSGTQLSVL.

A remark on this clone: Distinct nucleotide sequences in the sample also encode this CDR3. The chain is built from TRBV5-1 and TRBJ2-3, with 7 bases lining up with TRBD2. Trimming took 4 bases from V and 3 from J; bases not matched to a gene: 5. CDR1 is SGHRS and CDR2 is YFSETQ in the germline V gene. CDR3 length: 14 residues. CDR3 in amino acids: CASSPSAGTDTQYF. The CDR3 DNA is TGCGCCAGCAGCCCTTCAGCGGGGACAGATACGCAGTATTTT.

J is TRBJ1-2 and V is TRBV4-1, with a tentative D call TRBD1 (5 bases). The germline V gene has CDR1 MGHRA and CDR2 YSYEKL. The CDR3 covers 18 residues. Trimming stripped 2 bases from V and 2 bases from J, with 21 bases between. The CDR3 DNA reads TGCGCCAGCAGCCAACCCACCCGACCGACAGTTGCCAACTATGGCTACACCTTC. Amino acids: CASSQPTRPTVANYGYTF.

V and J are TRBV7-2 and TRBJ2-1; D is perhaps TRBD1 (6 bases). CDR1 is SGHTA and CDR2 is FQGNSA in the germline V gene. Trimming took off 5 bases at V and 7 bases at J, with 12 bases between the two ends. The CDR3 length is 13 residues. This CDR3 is CASSPHRANEQFF. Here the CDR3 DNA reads TGTGCCAGCAGCCCACACAGGGCTAATGAGCAGTTCTTC. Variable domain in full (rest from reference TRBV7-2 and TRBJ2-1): GAGVSQSPSNKVTEKGKDVELRCDPISGHTALYWYRQSLGQGLEFLIYFQGNSAPDKSGLPSDRFSAERTGGSVSTLTIQRTQQEDSAVYLCASSPHRANEQFFGPGTRLTVL.